The rows below give T cell receptor beta chains drawn from one sample of a study of T cell responses to AZD1222 COVID-19 vaccine. The repertoire was sequenced with immunoSEQ multiplex PCR; TCRdb's copy has only in-frame clones and lacks some. This repertoire shows roughly 150,000 clones, approximately 84% found once; its top ten account for over 4%. This material consisted of peripheral blood, taken on day 0 of AZD1222 vaccination. These receptors were taken from an adult in good health. The CDR3 runs from the conserved cysteine through the conserved F or W. D genes are given only for firm matches. Rows give clone size only sometimes, using once, few, many, or a class for an expanded clone.

v_gene	d_gene	j_gene	abundance	CDR3aa	CDR3nt
TRBV7-2	-	TRBJ1-2	-	CASSSNGYTF	TGTGCCAGCAGCTCTAATGGCTACACCTTC
TRBV9	TRBD1	TRBJ2-3	once	CASSVGSGTGSTDTQYF	TGTGCCAGCAGCGTAGGATCAGGGACAGGAAGCACAGATACGCAGTATTTT
TRBV5-1	-	TRBJ1-3	-	CASSQEGSGNTIYF	TGCGCCAGCAGCCAGGAGGGGTCAGGAAACACCATATATTTT
TRBV27	-	TRBJ2-2	-	CASSYHRVPGSSGELFF	TGTGCCAGCAGTTACCACCGCGTCCCAGGGTCGTCCGGGGAGCTGTTTTTT
TRBV3-1/TRBV3-2	TRBD2	TRBJ2-3	few	CASSQSRGGATATDTQYF	TGTGCCAGCAGCCAAAGTCGCGGGGGTGCCACAGCTACAGATACGCAGTATTTT
TRBV4-1	-	TRBJ1-2	-	CASSQEGRTSNYGYTF	TGCGCCAGCAGCCAAGAAGGGCGGACTTCGAACTATGGCTACACCTTC
TRBV10-3	TRBD1	TRBJ2-7	-	CAISDDDRGQVEQYF	TGTGCCATCAGTGATGACGACAGGGGGCAGGTCGAGCAGTACTTC
TRBV7-9	-	TRBJ1-2	-	CASSLFDRTNYGYTF	TGTGCCAGCAGCTTATTTGACAGGACTAACTATGGCTACACCTTC
TRBV28	-	TRBJ1-2	few	CASRVIYGYTF	TGTGCCAGCAGGGTAATCTATGGCTACACCTTC
TRBV28	-	TRBJ2-5	-	CASSGLRQDASETQYF	TGTGCCAGCAGTGGCCTTCGACAGGATGCCAGTGAGACCCAGTACTTC
TRBV19	-	TRBJ1-3	-	CASSIPGGTSGNTIYF	TGTGCCAGTAGTATCCCGGGAGGAACCTCTGGAAACACCATATATTTT
TRBV10-1	-	TRBJ1-6	-	CASSQTGMNSPLHF	TGCGCCAGCAGTCAGACAGGAATGAATTCACCCCTCCACTTT
TRBV7-8	-	TRBJ2-1	-	CASSLDRNYNEQFF	TGTGCCAGCAGCTTAGATCGTAACTACAATGAGCAGTTCTTC
TRBV7-9	-	TRBJ1-1	-	CASVQGGTEAFF	TGTGCCAGCGTTCAGGGAGGCACTGAAGCTTTCTTT
TRBV6-5	-	TRBJ1-1	-	CATETANTEAFF	TGTGCCACCGAGACAGCGAACACTGAAGCTTTCTTT
TRBV7-9	-	TRBJ1-2	few	CASSLGGANYGYTF	TGTGCCAGCAGCTTAGGCGGGGCAAACTATGGCTACACCTTC
TRBV7-3	-	TRBJ2-1	-	CASSPRGSRVDEQFF	TGTGCCAGCAGCCCCCGGGGGTCACGGGTAGATGAGCAGTTCTTC
TRBV4-1	-	TRBJ2-3	-	CASSQVESTDTQYF	TGCGCCAGCAGCCAAGTGGAGAGCACAGATACGCAGTATTTT
TRBV2	TRBD1	TRBJ2-7	few	CASSPTGLAYEQYF	TGTGCCAGCAGTCCGACAGGGCTTGCGTACGAGCAGTACTTC
TRBV7-9	-	TRBJ2-3	few	CASSARGISTDTQYF	TGTGCCAGCAGCGCCAGGGGAATCAGCACAGATACGCAGTATTTT
TRBV9	-	TRBJ2-7	-	CASSDPRAPYEQYF	TGTGCCAGCAGCGACCCCAGGGCTCCCTACGAGCAGTACTTC